Described below is a single T cell receptor beta chain sequence and its context. A case of COVID-19 had been met by exposed participants within 2 weeks before study entry. The data were obtained in a study of blood T cell repertoires in COVID-19. Method: immunoSEQ multiplex PCR; TCRdb's copy keeps in-frame clones and lacks some. The repertoire includes 250,000 to 300,000 clones, around 92% of them detected once, and less than 3.5% sits in the top ten. The CDR3 covers 14 residues. Unmatched junction bases numbered 4, after V lost 6 bases and J lost 4 bases. Germline V gene data show CDR1 as MDHEN and CDR2 as SYDVKM.

The chain combines TRBV28 with TRBJ2-7; 12 nucleotides agree with TRBD2. Sequenced sample: PBMCs or T cells enriched from blood (not recorded which). The receptor was isolated from a woman aged 50 to 60 who had been exposed to COVID-19. Written as DNA, the CDR3 is TGTGCCAGCAGACGGACTAGCGGGGCTTACGAGCAGTACTTC. This encodes CASRRTSGAYEQYF.